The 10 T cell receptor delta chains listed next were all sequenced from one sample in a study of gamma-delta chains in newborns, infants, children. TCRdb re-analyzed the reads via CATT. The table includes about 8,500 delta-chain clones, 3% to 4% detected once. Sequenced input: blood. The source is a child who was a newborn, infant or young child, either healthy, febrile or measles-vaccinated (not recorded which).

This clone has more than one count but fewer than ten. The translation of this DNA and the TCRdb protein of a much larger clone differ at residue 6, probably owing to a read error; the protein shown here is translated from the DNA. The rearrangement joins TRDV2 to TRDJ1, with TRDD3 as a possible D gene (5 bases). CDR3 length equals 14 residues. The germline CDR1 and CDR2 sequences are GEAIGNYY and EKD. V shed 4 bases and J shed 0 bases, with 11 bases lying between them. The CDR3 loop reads CACDFRGDTDKLIF. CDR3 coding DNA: TGTGCCTGTGATTTCCGGGGGGACACCGATAAACTCATCTTT.

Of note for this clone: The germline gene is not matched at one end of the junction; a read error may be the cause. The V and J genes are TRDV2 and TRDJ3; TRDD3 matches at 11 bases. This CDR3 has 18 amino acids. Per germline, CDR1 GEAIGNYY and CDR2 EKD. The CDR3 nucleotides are TGTGCCCGTGACCTTGCCTTGGGGGATACGTGGGACACCCGACAGATGTTTTTC. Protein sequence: CARDLALGDTWDTRQMFF.

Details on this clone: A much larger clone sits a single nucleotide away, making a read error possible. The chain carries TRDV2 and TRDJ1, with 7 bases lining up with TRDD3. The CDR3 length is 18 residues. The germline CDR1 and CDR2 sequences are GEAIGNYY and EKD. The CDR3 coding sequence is TGTGCCTGTGGCACCGCCTGGGGGCTACCTGATGGGGCCGATAAACTCATCTTT. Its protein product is CACGTAWGLPDGADKLIF.

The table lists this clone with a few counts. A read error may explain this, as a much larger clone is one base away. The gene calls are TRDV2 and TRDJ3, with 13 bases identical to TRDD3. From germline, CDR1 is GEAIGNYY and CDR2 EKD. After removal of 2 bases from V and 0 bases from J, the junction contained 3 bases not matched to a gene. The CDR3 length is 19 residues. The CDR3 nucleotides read TGTGCCTGTGACATACTGGGGGATACGGGCTCCTGGGACACCCGACAGATGTTTTTC. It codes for CACDILGDTGSWDTRQMFF.

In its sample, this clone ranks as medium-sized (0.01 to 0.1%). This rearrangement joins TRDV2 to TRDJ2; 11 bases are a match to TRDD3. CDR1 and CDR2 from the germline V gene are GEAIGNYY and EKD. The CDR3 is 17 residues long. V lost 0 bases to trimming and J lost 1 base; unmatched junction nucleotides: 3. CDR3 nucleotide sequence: TGTGCCTGTGACACCTTTACTGGGGGATATTTGACAGCACAACTCTTCTTT. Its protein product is CACDTFTGGYLTAQLFF.

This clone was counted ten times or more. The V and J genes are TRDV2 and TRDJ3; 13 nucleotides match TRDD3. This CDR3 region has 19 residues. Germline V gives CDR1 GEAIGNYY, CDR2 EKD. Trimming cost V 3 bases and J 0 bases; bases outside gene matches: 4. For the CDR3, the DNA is TGTGCCTGTGACCCGAACTGGGGGATACGCTCCTGGGACACCCGACAGATGTTTTTC. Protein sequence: CACDPNWGIRSWDTRQMFF.

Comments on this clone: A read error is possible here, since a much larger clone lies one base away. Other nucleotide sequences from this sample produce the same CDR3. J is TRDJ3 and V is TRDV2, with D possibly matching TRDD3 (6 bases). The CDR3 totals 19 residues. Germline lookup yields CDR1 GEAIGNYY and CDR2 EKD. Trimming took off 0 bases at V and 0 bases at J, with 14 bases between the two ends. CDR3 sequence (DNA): TGTGCCTGTGACACCTGGGGGCTCGTTAGCTCCTGGGACACCCGACAGATGTTTTTC. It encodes CACDTWGLVSSWDTRQMFF.

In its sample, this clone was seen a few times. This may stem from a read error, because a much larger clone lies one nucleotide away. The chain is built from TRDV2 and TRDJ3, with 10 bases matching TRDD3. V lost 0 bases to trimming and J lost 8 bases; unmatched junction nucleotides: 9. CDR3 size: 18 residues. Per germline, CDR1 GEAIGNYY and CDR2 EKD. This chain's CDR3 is CACDTVELGDTHTRQMFF. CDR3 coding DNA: TGTGCCTGTGACACCGTGGAATTGGGGGATACTCACACCCGACAGATGTTTTTC.

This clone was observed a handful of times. The CDR3 sequence is CACDTVGGALTAQLFF. CDR3 in DNA: TGTGCCTGTGACACCGTTGGGGGAGCTTTGACAGCACAACTCTTCTTT. The chain joins TRDV2 to TRDJ2; TRDD3 agrees at 7 bases. In germline, CDR1 is GEAIGNYY, CDR2 EKD. CDR3 size: 16 residues. V shed 0 bases, J shed 0 bases, and the junction held 3 bases outside the gene matches.

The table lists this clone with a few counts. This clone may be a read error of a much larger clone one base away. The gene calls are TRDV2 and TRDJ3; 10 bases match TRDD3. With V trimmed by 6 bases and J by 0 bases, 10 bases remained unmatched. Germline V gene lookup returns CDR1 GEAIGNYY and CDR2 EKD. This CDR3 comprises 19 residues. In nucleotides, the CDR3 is TGTGCCTGTAACTACTGGGGGATCCAAAGCTCCTGGGACACCCGACAGATGTTTTTC. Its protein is CACNYWGIQSSWDTRQMFF.